This T cell receptor (beta chain) is from a study of T cell repertoires in cytomegalovirus infection. In the study overall: From public TCR beta signatures came an indication of both CMV infection and matching HLA type.

MiXCR, run by TCRdb on the reads, gives a single entry per CDR3 protein. Counted here are roughly 130,000 distinct CDR3 sequences, about 10% occurring once; the ten biggest clones make up over 9.5%. This clonotype was seen a handful of times. Antigen: not known. V was cut by 5 bases and J by 1 base, with 8 bases left in between. CDR1 and CDR2 from the germline V gene are SNHLY and FYNNEI. The CDR3 totals 13 residues. Regarding the study as a whole: Clonotype analysis showed dominance of the ex vivo response by HLA-C-restricted CMV-specific TCR beta clonotypes. The study identified carriers of CMV plus the relevant HLA from cumulative public TCR beta family frequency.

The chain joins TRBV2 to TRBJ1-1; no firm D call. The sequence was collected from a human donor in good health (CMV status not recorded). Some clones in this sample may be carry-over from other donors' samples. The sequenced sample consisted of PBMCs. The CDR3 region has the DNA TGTGCCAGCAGTTTTAGTTCGAACACTGAAGCTTTCTTT. It is translated as CASSFSSNTEAFF.